Here is one T cell receptor (beta chain) with its context. Bulk TCR library preparation followed previously described methods with listed TCR primers. TCRdb re-analysed the PCR reads in MiXCR, keeping a single row per CDR3 protein. Of over 600,000 distinct CDR3 sequences detected, about 20% appear once; the ten largest clones hold around 0.9%. This entry belongs to a study of molecular identifiers for immune sequencing clone quantification. Study information: In replicates, the authors split RNA from around 20,000 or 100,000 naive CD8 cells five ways and sequenced four.

Every naive CD8 library was made from between roughly 17,000 and 1,100,000 sorted cells with 10%, 30% or 50% RNA. Naive CD8 T cells were picked out by sorting for CD8+CD4-CCR7+CD45RA+. This CDR3 is 13 amino acids long. V was trimmed by 8 bases and J by 1 base, leaving 9 bases between them. Germline V gene sequence: CDR1 MNHNY, CDR2 SVGAGI (reference sequence). Sequencing was done on a sample of naive CD8+ T cells from blood, with Jurkat cell RNA spiked in. Specified subset: FACS-sorted CD8+CD4-CCR7+CD45RA+ naive T cells. The receptor was isolated from a human donor in good health. Some libraries in this study had Jurkat cell RNA spiked in. The rearrangement uses TRBV6-6 and TRBJ1-5, with D possibly TRBD1 on 5 matching bases. The CDR3: CASGGSSNQPQHF. In DNA form, the CDR3 reads TGTGCCAGCGGGGGGTCCAGCAATCAGCCCCAGCATTTT.